Listed below are T cell receptor beta chains from one sample, sequenced in a study of cytomegalovirus exposure and HLA in healthy donors. Generated by immunoSEQ multiplex PCR, the TCRdb table keeps only in-frame clones and is missing some. Found here are 120,000 or so clones; the top ten clones hold around 3.6%. Sequenced input: PBMCs. All receptors come from a man between 18 and 35 years old in good health and CMV-seronegative. CDR3s include the opening cysteine and the closing phenylalanine or tryptophan. Each record gives: V gene, J gene, D gene, CDR3 DNA, CDR3 protein. D genes are given only for firm matches.

TRBV5-6	TRBJ2-7	NA	TGTGCCAGCAGCTTGGACAGGGTGGACGAGCAGTACTTC	CASSLDRVDEQYF
TRBV7-9	TRBJ1-2	TRBD1	TGTGCCAGCAGTGACCAGGGGGCTTATGGCTACACCTTC	CASSDQGAYGYTF
TRBV4-2	TRBJ2-2	NA	TGTGCCAGCAGCCAATCCCCGGGGGAGGACACCGGGGAGCTGTTTTTT	CASSQSPGEDTGELFF
TRBV5-1	TRBJ2-1	NA	TGCGCCAGCAGCACGGACAATGAGCAGTTCTTC	CASSTDNEQFF
TRBV9	TRBJ2-2	TRBD2	TGTGCCAGCAGTCCCAGCGGGGTACAAACCGGGGAGCTGTTTTTT	CASSPSGVQTGELFF
TRBV9	TRBJ2-1	TRBD1	TGTGCCAGCAGCGAAACCCAGGGGGCGAACCATGAGCAGTTCTTC	CASSETQGANHEQFF
TRBV13	TRBJ1-2	TRBD1	TGTGCCAGCAGCTCCCGGACAGGGAGACGCCGCTATGGCTACACCTTC	CASSSRTGRRRYGYTF
TRBV15	TRBJ2-1	TRBD2	TGTGCCACGACCGGGACTAGCGGGTTTCGCTCCTACAATGAGCAGTTCTTC	CATTGTSGFRSYNEQFF
TRBV19	TRBJ1-1	TRBD1	TGTGCCAGTAGTTTATCCGGGACAGGGGGCGCCAGGAACACTGAAGCTTTCTTT	CASSLSGTGGARNTEAFF
TRBV11-2	TRBJ2-5	NA	TGTGCCAGCAGCTTGGGCAGGCAGGTATGGGAGACCCAGTACTTC	CASSLGRQVWETQYF
TRBV5-1	TRBJ1-4	TRBD1	TGCGCCAGCAGCTTAACAGGGGGACAGAATGAAAAACTGTTTTTT	CASSLTGGQNEKLFF
TRBV5-1	TRBJ2-7	NA	TGCGCCAGCAGGATTTCCGGGGGTTACGAGCAGTACTTC	CASRISGGYEQYF
TRBV5-5	TRBJ1-6	NA	TGTGCCAGCAGCTCCGGGAACAATAATTCACCCCTCCACTTT	CASSSGNNNSPLHF
TRBV2	TRBJ2-7	TRBD1	TGTGCCAGCAGGGAGAGCGGGACAGGGGGATACGAGCAGTACTTC	CASRESGTGGYEQYF
TRBV5-1	TRBJ1-6	NA	TGCGCCAGCAGCTTGTCAAAAGGGAGCTCCTATAATTCACCCCTCCACTTT	CASSLSKGSSYNSPLHF